The clone carrying this T cell receptor beta chain was counted many times. Trimming took off 7 bases at V and 2 bases at J, with 18 bases between the two ends. The CDR3 has 15 amino acids. Germline-derived CDR1 and CDR2 are SGHRS and YFSETQ. One entry per CDR3 protein results from TCRdb running MiXCR on the 5' RACE reads. This sample has some 30,000 distinct CDR3 sequences, with around a quarter found just once. This sample was taken from a study of neurological immune-mediated disorders. This clonotype was sampled from a man aged 45-60 years with HTLV-1-associated myelopathy (HAM/TSP). The sample was CD4+ T cells from blood. The chain links TRBV5-1 to TRBJ1-2; D is unresolved. CDR3 DNA: TGCGCCAGCCGGATGGGAGAGGGATTAAACTATGGCTACACCTTC. This encodes CASRMGEGLNYGYTF.